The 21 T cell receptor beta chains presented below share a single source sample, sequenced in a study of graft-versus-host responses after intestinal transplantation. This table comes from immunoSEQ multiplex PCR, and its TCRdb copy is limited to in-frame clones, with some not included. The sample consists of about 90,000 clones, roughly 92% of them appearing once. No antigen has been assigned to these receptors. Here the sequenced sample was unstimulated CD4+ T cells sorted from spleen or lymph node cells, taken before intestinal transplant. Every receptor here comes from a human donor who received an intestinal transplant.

The CDR3 loop reads CASTNSGGRGPATEAFF. In DNA, the CDR3 is TGTGCCAGTACTAACTCTGGGGGGCGGGGGCCGGCTACTGAAGCTTTCTTT. This rearrangement joins TRBV19 to TRBJ1-1; the D gene is possibly TRBD1 (6 bases). This CDR3 contains 17 residues. Germline assignment: CDR1 LNHDA and CDR2 SQIVND (reference sequence). Between the trimmed V and J ends, which lost 7 bases and 5 bases, there was a span of 26 bases.

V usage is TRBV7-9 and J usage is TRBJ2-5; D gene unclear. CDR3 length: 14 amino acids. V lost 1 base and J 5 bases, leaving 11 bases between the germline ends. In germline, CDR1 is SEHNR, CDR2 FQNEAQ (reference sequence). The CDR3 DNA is TGTGCCAGCAGCTTAGGTAGTTCGGCGGAGACCCAGTACTTC. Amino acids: CASSLGSSAETQYF.

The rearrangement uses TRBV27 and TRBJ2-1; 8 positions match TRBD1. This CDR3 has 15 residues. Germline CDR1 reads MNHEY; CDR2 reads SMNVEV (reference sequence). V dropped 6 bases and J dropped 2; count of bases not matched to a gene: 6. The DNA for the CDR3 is TGTGCCAGCAGACCCAGGGGGCGCGCCTACAATGAGCAGTTCTTC. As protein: CASRPRGRAYNEQFF.

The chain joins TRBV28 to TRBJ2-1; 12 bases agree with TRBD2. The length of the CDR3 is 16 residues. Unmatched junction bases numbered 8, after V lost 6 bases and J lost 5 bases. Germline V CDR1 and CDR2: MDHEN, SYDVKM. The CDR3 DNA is TGTGCCAGCAGACTGAGGACTAGCGGGGTGAACAATGAGCAGTTCTTC. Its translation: CASRLRTSGVNNEQFF.

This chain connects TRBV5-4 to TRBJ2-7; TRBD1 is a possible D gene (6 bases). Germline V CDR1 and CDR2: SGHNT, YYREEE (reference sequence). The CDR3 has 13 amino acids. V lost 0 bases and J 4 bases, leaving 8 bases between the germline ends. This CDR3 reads CASSLGQEYEQYF. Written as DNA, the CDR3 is TGTGCCAGCAGCTTGGGACAGGAGTACGAGCAGTACTTC.

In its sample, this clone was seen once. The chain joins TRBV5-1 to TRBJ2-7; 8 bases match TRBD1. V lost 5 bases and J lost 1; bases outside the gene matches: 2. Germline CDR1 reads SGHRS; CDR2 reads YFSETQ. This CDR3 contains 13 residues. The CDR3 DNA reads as TGCGCCAGCAGACGGGACAGGTCCTACGAGCAGTACTTC. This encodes CASRRDRSYEQYF. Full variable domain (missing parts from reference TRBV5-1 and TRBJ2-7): KAGVTQTPRYLIKTRGQQVTLSCSPISGHRSVSWYQQTPGQGLQFLFEYFSETQRNKGNFPGRFSGRQFSNSRSEMNVSTLELGDSALYLCASRRDRSYEQYFGPGTRLTVT.

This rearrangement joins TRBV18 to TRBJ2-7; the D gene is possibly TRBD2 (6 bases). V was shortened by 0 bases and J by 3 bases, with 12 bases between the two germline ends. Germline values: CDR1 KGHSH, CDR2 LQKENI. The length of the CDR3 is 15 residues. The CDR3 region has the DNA TGTGCCAGCTCACCACCTAGCGGAGACATCTACGAGCAGTACTTC. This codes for CASSPPSGDIYEQYF.

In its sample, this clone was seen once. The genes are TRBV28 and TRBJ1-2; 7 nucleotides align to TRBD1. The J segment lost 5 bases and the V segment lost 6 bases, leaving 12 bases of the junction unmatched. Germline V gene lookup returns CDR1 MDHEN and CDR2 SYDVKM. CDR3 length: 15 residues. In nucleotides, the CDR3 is TGTGCCAGCAGACACCGGGACAGAAGTAGGTATGGCTACACCTTC. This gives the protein CASRHRDRSRYGYTF.

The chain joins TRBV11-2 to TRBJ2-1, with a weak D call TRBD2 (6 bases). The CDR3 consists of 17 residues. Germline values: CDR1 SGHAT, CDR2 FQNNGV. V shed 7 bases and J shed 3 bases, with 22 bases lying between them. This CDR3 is CASTSRSRDFNYNEQFF. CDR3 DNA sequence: TGTGCCAGCACCAGCCGGAGCCGGGACTTTAACTACAATGAGCAGTTCTTC.

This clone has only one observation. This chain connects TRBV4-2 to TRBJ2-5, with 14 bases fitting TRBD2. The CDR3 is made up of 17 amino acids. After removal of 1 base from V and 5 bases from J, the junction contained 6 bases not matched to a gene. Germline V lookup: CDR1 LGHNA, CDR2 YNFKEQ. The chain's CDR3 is CASSQGLAGGPRETQYF. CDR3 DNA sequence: TGTGCCAGCAGCCAAGGACTAGCGGGAGGGCCGCGTGAGACCCAGTACTTC.

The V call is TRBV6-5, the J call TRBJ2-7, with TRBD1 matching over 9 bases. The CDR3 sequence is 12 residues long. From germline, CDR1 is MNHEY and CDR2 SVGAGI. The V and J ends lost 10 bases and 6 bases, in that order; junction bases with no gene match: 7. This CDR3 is CATRDREFEQYF. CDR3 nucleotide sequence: TGTGCCACCCGGGACAGGGAATTCGAGCAGTACTTC.

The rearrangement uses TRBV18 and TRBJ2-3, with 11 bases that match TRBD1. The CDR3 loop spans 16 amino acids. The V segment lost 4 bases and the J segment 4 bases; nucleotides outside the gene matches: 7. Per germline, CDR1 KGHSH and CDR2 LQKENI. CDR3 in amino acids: CASSLQDRGRADTQYF. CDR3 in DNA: TGTGCCAGCTCACTACAGGACAGGGGGCGCGCAGATACGCAGTATTTT.

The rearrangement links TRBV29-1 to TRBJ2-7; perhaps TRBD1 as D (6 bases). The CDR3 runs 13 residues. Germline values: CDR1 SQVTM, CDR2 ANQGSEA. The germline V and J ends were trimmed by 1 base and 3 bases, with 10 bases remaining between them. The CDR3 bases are TGCAGCGTTGAAGTGGGGGCGGTCTACGAGCAGTACTTC. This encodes CSVEVGAVYEQYF.

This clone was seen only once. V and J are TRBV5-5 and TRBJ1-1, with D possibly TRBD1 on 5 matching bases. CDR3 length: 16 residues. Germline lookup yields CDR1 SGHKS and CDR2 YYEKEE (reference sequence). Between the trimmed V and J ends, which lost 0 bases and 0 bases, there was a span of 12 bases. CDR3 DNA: TGTGCCAGCAGCTTGGCCGAGGGACGGATGAACACTGAAGCTTTCTTT. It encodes CASSLAEGRMNTEAFF.

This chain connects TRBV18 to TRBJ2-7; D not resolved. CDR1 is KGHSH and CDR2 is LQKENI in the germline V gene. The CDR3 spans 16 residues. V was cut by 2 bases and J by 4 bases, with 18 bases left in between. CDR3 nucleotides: TGTGCCAGCTCACCAAATCTTGGCAGGAGCCTATACGAGCAGTACTTC. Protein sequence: CASSPNLGRSLYEQYF.

CDR3 DNA sequence: TGTGCCAGCAGCGTGAAGGTACAGGAATTCTACAATGAGCAGTTCTTC. It yields the protein CASSVKVQEFYNEQFF. The chain joins TRBV5-5 to TRBJ2-1, with D possibly being TRBD1 (5 bases). The V gene's germline CDR1 is SGHKS and CDR2 YYEKEE (reference sequence). V shed 4 bases and J shed 3 bases, with 17 bases lying between them. This CDR3 region has 16 residues.

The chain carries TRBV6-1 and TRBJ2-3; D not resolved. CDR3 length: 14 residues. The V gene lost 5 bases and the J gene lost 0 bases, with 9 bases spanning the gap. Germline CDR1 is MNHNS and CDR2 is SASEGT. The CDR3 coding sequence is TGTGCCAGCAGTTCAACCGCTAGCACAGATACGCAGTATTTT. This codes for CASSSTASTDTQYF.

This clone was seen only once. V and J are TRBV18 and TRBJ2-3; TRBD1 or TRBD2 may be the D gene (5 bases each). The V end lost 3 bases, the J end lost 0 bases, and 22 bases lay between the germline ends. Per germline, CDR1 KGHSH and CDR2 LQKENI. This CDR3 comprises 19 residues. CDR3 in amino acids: CASSPWGSVPTTSTDTQYF. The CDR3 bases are TGTGCCAGCTCACCTTGGGGGTCAGTTCCGACTACTAGCACAGATACGCAGTATTTT. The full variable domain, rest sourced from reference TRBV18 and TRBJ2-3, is NAGVMQNPRHLVRRRGQEARLRCSPMKGHSHVYWYRQLPEEGLKFMVYLQKENIIDESGMPKERFSAEFPKEGPSILRIQQVVRGDSAAYFCASSPWGSVPTTSTDTQYFGPGTRLTVL.

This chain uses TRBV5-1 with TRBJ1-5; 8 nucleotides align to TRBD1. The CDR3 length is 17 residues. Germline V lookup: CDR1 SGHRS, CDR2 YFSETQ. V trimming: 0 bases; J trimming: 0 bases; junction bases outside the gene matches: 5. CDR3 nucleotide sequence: TGCGCCAGCAGCTTGGGGCCTGGACAGGGTAGCAATCAGCCCCAGCATTTT. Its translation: CASSLGPGQGSNQPQHF.

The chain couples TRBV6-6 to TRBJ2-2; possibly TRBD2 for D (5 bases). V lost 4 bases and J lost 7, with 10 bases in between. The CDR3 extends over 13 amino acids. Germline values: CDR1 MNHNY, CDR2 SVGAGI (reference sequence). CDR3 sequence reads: CASSFGSNGELFF. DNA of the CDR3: TGTGCCAGCAGTTTTGGGAGTAACGGGGAGCTGTTTTTT.

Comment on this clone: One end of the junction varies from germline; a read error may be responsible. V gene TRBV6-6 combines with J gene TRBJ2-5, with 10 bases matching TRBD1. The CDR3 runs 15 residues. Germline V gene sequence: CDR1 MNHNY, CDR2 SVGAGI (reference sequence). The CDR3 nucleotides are TGTGCCAGCAGGGGGAGTGGGACAGGGGAAGAGATCCAGTACTTC. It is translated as CASRGSGTGEEIQYF.